The 21 T cell receptor beta chains given below trace back to one sample, sequenced in a study of blood T cell repertoires in COVID-19. Repertoires were generated with immunoSEQ multiplex PCR, while TCRdb's copy carries only in-frame clones and drops some. The table shows around 620,000 clones, with about 90% occurring only once. Source material: peripheral blood. The receptors here all came from a woman in her late teens or twenties with acute or convalescent COVID-19.

This clone has a single count. The rearrangement uses TRBV5-1 and TRBJ1-1; TRBD1 is a possible D gene (5 bases). The CDR3 sequence is 15 residues long. CDR1 and CDR2 (germline): SGHRS, YFSETQ. V was trimmed by 4 bases and J by 1 base, leaving 14 bases between them. CDR3 loop: CASSGTRTENTEAFF. The CDR3 nucleotides read TGCGCCAGCAGCGGGACTCGGACGGAGAACACTGAAGCTTTCTTT.

The V call is TRBV19, the J call TRBJ1-5, with TRBD1 as a possible D gene (5 bases). Germline V gene sequence: CDR1 LNHDA, CDR2 SQIVND (reference sequence). This CDR3 is 15 amino acids long. V was trimmed by 3 bases and J by 0 bases, leaving 9 bases between them. The CDR3 loop reads CASSIGADSNQPQHF. In DNA, the CDR3 is TGTGCCAGTAGTATTGGGGCAGATAGCAATCAGCCCCAGCATTTT.

V usage is TRBV14 and J usage is TRBJ1-1; 8 bases are a match to TRBD1. The ends lost 1 base at V and 5 bases at J; junction bases unmatched: 9. Per germline, CDR1 SGHDN and CDR2 FVKESK. CDR3 length: 16 residues. The CDR3 nucleotides are TGTGCCAGCAGCCAAGGCCTCAGGGGGCCGGTGACTGAAGCTTTCTTT. Translation gives CASSQGLRGPVTEAFF.

This clone has a handful of counts. The chain uses TRBV21-1 and TRBJ1-2; TRBD1, the table's D call, was not compared with the DNA. TRBV21-1 is designated a pseudogene. The CDR3 extends over 15 amino acids. The CDR3 loop reads CASSKARDSRYGYTF. Here the CDR3 DNA reads TGTGCCAGCAGCAAAGCCAGGGACAGTCGCTATGGCTACACCTTC.

This clone showed up just once. The chain links TRBV30 to TRBJ1-5; the D gene is possibly TRBD1 (5 bases). V was cut by 3 bases and J by 6 bases, with 12 bases left in between. From germline, CDR1 is GTSNPN and CDR2 SVGIG (reference sequence). This CDR3 spans 13 amino acids. Here the CDR3 DNA reads TGTGCCTGGAGCGCACCGGGGGGTCAGCCCCAGCATTTT. It codes for CAWSAPGGQPQHF.

The J gene is TRBJ2-3, the V gene TRBV5-6; D might be TRBD2 (7 bases). The germline CDR1 and CDR2 sequences are SGHDT and YYEEEE. The germline V and J ends were trimmed by 4 bases and 0 bases, with 21 bases remaining between them. This CDR3 has 18 amino acids. For the CDR3, the DNA is TGTGCCAGCAGCCTCAAAGGGGGGGGCCCATTTAGCACAGATACGCAGTATTTT. Translated, it gives CASSLKGGGPFSTDTQYF.

A word on this clone: This same CDR3 is encoded by further DNA sequences in the sample. The chain's CDR3 is CASSDSGDRNTGELFF. CDR3 in DNA: TGTGCCAGCAGTGACTCAGGGGACAGAAACACCGGGGAGCTGTTTTTT. This chain uses TRBV6-4 with TRBJ2-2; 7 nucleotides line up with TRBD1. The CDR3 runs 16 residues. Germline V gene lookup returns CDR1 MRHNA and CDR2 SNTAGT. With 0 bases clipped from V and 2 bases from J, the junction kept 3 bases outside the gene matches.

Only one count was recorded for this clone. J is TRBJ1-1 and V is TRBV30; tentatively, D is TRBD1 (5 bases). CDR1 is GTSNPN, CDR2 SVGIG, per germline (reference sequence). The CDR3 contains 12 residues. Trimming shortened V by 1 base and J by 5 bases, and 8 bases separated the two germline ends. The CDR3 sequence is CAWSGGGTEAFF. The DNA of the CDR3 is TGTGCCTGGAGTGGCGGGGGGACTGAAGCTTTCTTT.

The chain joins TRBV9 to TRBJ1-2; 8 positions agree with TRBD1. Germline V CDR1 and CDR2: SGDLS, YYNGEE. This CDR3 contains 15 residues. J gave up 4 bases and V 3 bases, and 8 bases lay outside the gene matches. The CDR3 loop is CASSAVAGQGYGYTF. CDR3 bases: TGTGCCAGCAGCGCCGTAGCAGGACAGGGCTATGGCTACACCTTC.

The chain carries TRBV9 and TRBJ1-1; 8 nucleotides agree with TRBD1. CDR1 and CDR2 (germline): SGDLS, YYNGEE. The V segment lost 2 bases and the J segment 4 bases; nucleotides outside the gene matches: 1. CDR3 length: 13 residues. The CDR3 protein is CASSVTGGTEAFF. Here the CDR3 DNA reads TGTGCCAGCAGCGTCACAGGGGGCACTGAAGCTTTCTTT.

The V gene is TRBV3-1 (or the pseudogene TRBV3-2), the J gene TRBJ2-7; D call uncertain. The CDR3 has 11 amino acids. The germline V gene has CDR1 LGHDT and CDR2 YNNKEL (reference sequence). V was trimmed by 4 bases and J by 3 bases, leaving 4 bases between them. The DNA for the CDR3 is TGTGCCAGCAGCCTAAACTACGAGCAGTACTTC. This gives the protein CASSLNYEQYF.

The rearrangement uses TRBV25-1 and TRBJ2-7; TRBD1 aligns across 9 bases. V shed 3 bases and J 5 bases; nucleotides not matched to a gene: 5. The CDR3 is 14 residues long. Germline CDR1 is MGHDK and CDR2 is SYGVNS. CDR3: CASSDRTGVHEQYF. CDR3 sequence (DNA): TGTGCCAGCAGTGATCGGACAGGGGTCCACGAGCAGTACTTC.

The chain employs TRBV30 and TRBJ2-1, with D maybe TRBD1 (6 bases). V lost 0 bases and J lost 1, with 7 bases in between. Germline V lookup: CDR1 GTSNPN, CDR2 SVGIG (reference sequence). CDR3 length equals 14 residues. The CDR3 is CAWSVGTSYNEQFF. CDR3 coding DNA: TGTGCCTGGAGTGTGGGGACATCCTACAATGAGCAGTTCTTC.

This clone was recorded once. The chain is built from TRBV7-9 and TRBJ2-1; 8 bases are a match to TRBD2. The CDR3 totals 15 residues. V lost 3 bases, J lost 0 bases, and 1 base stayed unmatched. The germline gives CDR1 SEHNR, CDR2 FQNEAQ (reference sequence). The CDR3, as DNA: TGTGCCAGCAGCTTTAGCGGGAACTCCTACAATGAGCAGTTCTTC. Translating gives CASSFSGNSYNEQFF.

This clone came up once. A read error may produce the germline difference seen at one junction end. The V and J genes are TRBV2 and TRBJ1-4, with 7 positions matching TRBD1. Germline V lookup: CDR1 SNHLY, CDR2 FYNNEI. The CDR3 extends over 14 amino acids. CDR3 region: CASSEDRVGEKLFF. The CDR3 bases are TGTGCCAGCAGCGAAGACAGGGTAGGTGAAAAACTGTTTTTT.

Comments on this clone: Germline is not matched at one junction end, which may reflect a read error. V usage is TRBV6-2 or TRBV6-3 and J usage is TRBJ1-1; 7 nucleotides align to TRBD1. This CDR3 has 14 residues. Germline CDR1 reads MNHEY; CDR2 reads SVGEGT. As DNA, the CDR3 is TGTGCCACCAGTAGGACAGGAATGAACACTGAAGCTTTCTTT. Translating it yields CATSRTGMNTEAFF.

The chain employs TRBV5-1 and TRBJ1-1; TRBD1 matches 10 bases. Germline V gives CDR1 SGHRS, CDR2 YFSETQ. The CDR3 covers 15 residues. The J segment lost 4 bases and the V segment lost 4 bases, leaving 7 bases of the junction unmatched. The CDR3 DNA reads as TGCGCCAGCAGCCCGGGACAGGGGACGGGCACTGAAGCTTTCTTT. Its translation: CASSPGQGTGTEAFF.

This clone was seen once. The rearrangement uses TRBV5-5 and TRBJ2-4; D is unresolved. With 0 bases removed from V and 0 bases from J, the gap between germline ends came to 7 bases. CDR1 SGHKS and CDR2 YYEKEE come from the germline V gene (reference sequence). The CDR3 is 15 residues long. The CDR3 loop reads CASSLGRVAKNIQYF. DNA for the CDR3: TGTGCCAGCAGCTTGGGACGGGTAGCCAAAAACATTCAGTACTTC.

The V gene is TRBV18, the J gene TRBJ1-2; 8 bases are a match to TRBD1. The CDR3 sequence is 14 residues long. The germline V gene has CDR1 KGHSH and CDR2 LQKENI. V lost 3 bases to trimming and J lost 11 bases; unmatched junction nucleotides: 11. The DNA of the CDR3 is TGTGCCAGCTCACCCCCCGGACAGGGACAAGGTTACACCTTC. The encoded protein is CASSPPGQGQGYTF.

V gene TRBV3-1 (or the pseudogene TRBV3-2) combines with J gene TRBJ2-3; no clear D gene. Germline CDR1 and CDR2: LGHDT and YNNKEL (reference sequence). With 1 base removed from V and 4 bases from J, the gap between germline ends came to 6 bases. The CDR3 has 13 amino acids. CDR3 nucleotides: TGTGCCAGCAGCCAAGCTGGCCCAGATACGCAGTATTTT. Translating it yields CASSQAGPDTQYF.

J is TRBJ2-4 and V is TRBV5-3, with 8 bases lining up with TRBD2. TRBV5-3 qualifies as an ORF whose function is uncertain. The junction had 12 bases not matched to a gene; V was cut back by 4 bases and J by 0 bases. CDR3 length equals 18 residues. Here the CDR3 reads CARSPVAGMDLAKNIQYF. CDR3 sequence (DNA): TGTGCCAGAAGCCCAGTAGCGGGGATGGACCTAGCCAAAAACATTCAGTACTTC.